This T cell receptor beta chain was profiled in a study of T cells in localized non-small cell lung cancer. V was pared by 5 bases and J by 4 bases, with 9 bases of the junction left unmatched. The CDR3 totals 18 residues. Germline CDR1 and CDR2: LNHDA and SQIVND (reference sequence). Clones were sequenced by immunoSEQ multiplex PCR, and TCRdb holds only the in-frame ones, with some missing. The data hold tens of thousands of clones, with roughly 89% observed a single time. The sample consisted of peripheral blood, taken before any cancer treatment. The sequence was collected from a male donor aged 60 or older with stage III squamous cell lung carcinoma. The chain joins TRBV19 to TRBJ2-2, with TRBD2 matching over 14 bases. The CDR3 sequence: CASSPGTSGSMGTGELFF. CDR3 sequence (DNA): TGTGCCAGTAGTCCGGGGACTAGCGGGAGTATGGGCACCGGGGAGCTGTTTTTT.